This TCR beta chain emerged from a study of blood T cell repertoires in COVID-19. Across the whole study: Samples of COVID-19 (acute and convalescent) were obtained from the United States, Italy and Spain. PBMCs, B-cell-depleted T cells, or T cells provided the cDNA or gDNA that made up the material.

Study processing details: Amplifying reference gene primers gave estimates of nucleated cell counts. The data were produced by immunoSEQ multiplex PCR, yet TCRdb's version contains in-frame clones alone and is incomplete. The V and J calls and the clone size are those of that table, but D and trimming were determined from the DNA. The sample records hundreds of thousands of clones, about four fifths being singletons. The V end was cut by 2 bases, the J end by 1 base, with 14 bases between. The CDR3 has 16 residues. Germline V lookup: CDR1 SGHVS, CDR2 FNYEAQ. The sequence derives from a woman older than 75 with acute or convalescent COVID-19. Specimen: peripheral blood. The chain employs TRBV7-6 and TRBJ2-5; D gene unclear. This CDR3 reads CASSLILGGLQETQYF. The CDR3 coding sequence is TGTGCCAGCAGCTTAATCCTCGGCGGTCTCCAAGAGACCCAGTACTTC.